This passage covers 15 T cell receptor beta chains from one sample sequenced in a study of cytomegalovirus exposure and HLA in healthy donors. Sequencing was performed with immunoSEQ multiplex PCR; in TCRdb, only in-frame clones are kept and a portion is missing. The sample lists 110,000 to 150,000 clones, 88% seen once, with around 8% in the top ten. Input material: PBMCs. Receptor source: a woman aged 18-29 years in good health and CMV-seropositive.

This clone showed up just once. V usage is TRBV7-8 and J usage is TRBJ2-7; 10 nucleotides align to TRBD1. Germline values: CDR1 SGHVS, CDR2 FQNEAQ. V was clipped by 0 bases and J by 4 bases; unmatched bases: 3. This CDR3 has 15 amino acids. DNA for the CDR3: TGTGCCAGCAGCTTAGCGGGGACAGGGGTATACGAGCAGTACTTC. Protein sequence: CASSLAGTGVYEQYF.

The V call is TRBV7-6, the J call TRBJ2-7; 11 nucleotides agree with TRBD2. The germline V gene has CDR1 SGHVS and CDR2 FNYEAQ. Germline trimming cut 5 bases from V and 4 bases from J; bases unmatched to any gene: 13. This CDR3 has 17 residues. The CDR3 protein is CASSAQGSSGRLYEQYF. In nucleotides, the CDR3 is TGTGCCAGCAGCGCTCAAGGCTCTAGCGGGAGGCTATACGAGCAGTACTTC.

This clone was detected a few times. The CDR3 sequence is CASSPGTSGGGEQFF. DNA of the CDR3: TGTGCCAGCTCACCAGGGACTAGTGGCGGGGGTGAGCAGTTCTTC. The rearrangement uses TRBV18 and TRBJ2-1; 8 nucleotides agree with TRBD2. The junction had 9 bases not matched to a gene; V was cut back by 2 bases and J by 9 bases. Germline-derived CDR1 and CDR2 are KGHSH and LQKENI. This CDR3 contains 15 residues.

The genes are TRBV6-1 and TRBJ1-1; 7 nucleotides agree with TRBD1. The CDR3 is 14 amino acids. Trimming cost V 5 bases and J 0 bases; bases outside gene matches: 3. Germline CDR1 reads MNHNS; CDR2 reads SASEGT. The CDR3 DNA reads as TGTGCCAGCAGTCCAGGGGGTGTGAACACTGAAGCTTTCTTT. Protein sequence: CASSPGGVNTEAFF.

This clone was detected once. The rearrangement joins TRBV30 to TRBJ2-2; the match to TRBD2 covers 12 bases. CDR1 is GTSNPN, CDR2 SVGIG, per germline (reference sequence). J gave up 5 bases and V 3 bases, and 7 bases lay outside the gene matches. CDR3 length: 16 amino acids. The CDR3 DNA follows: TGTGCCTGGAGACGTCTAGCGGGGGGGCTAACCGGGGAGCTGTTTTTT. Its protein product is CAWRRLAGGLTGELFF.

This sequence joins TRBV11-2 and TRBJ2-1, with TRBD2 identical over 10 bases. Per germline, CDR1 SGHAT and CDR2 FQNNGV. V was pared by 5 bases and J by 4 bases, with 8 bases of the junction left unmatched. CDR3 length: 16 residues. The CDR3 loop is CASSRRERGGYNEQFF. DNA of the CDR3: TGTGCCAGCAGCCGCCGAGAGCGGGGGGGGTACAATGAGCAGTTCTTC.

The chain is built from TRBV10-2 and TRBJ1-2; D possibly corresponds to TRBD1 (5 bases). The ends were cut back, 7 bases at V and 4 bases at J, with 13 bases in the middle. The germline V gene has CDR1 WSHSY and CDR2 SAAADI. The CDR3 is 13 amino acids. In DNA, the CDR3 is TGCGCCAGCATCCAGGGTTGGGCCTATGGCTACACCTTC. It codes for CASIQGWAYGYTF.

The gene calls are TRBV4-1 and TRBJ2-2; maybe TRBD1 (7 bases). CDR3 length equals 15 residues. Germline CDR1 reads MGHRA; CDR2 reads YSYEKL. V lost 1 base to trimming and J lost 6 bases, with 12 bases between them. The CDR3 DNA is TGCGCCAGCAGCCAAGGTCAGGGGGGCCCCGGGGAGCTGTTTTTT. This sequence encodes CASSQGQGGPGELFF.

V gene TRBV9 combines with J gene TRBJ1-2; weak D call: TRBD1 (5 bases). This CDR3 comprises 16 residues. Between the trimmed V and J ends, which lost 3 bases and 4 bases, there was a span of 19 bases. Germline V gene data show CDR1 as SGDLS and CDR2 as YYNGEE. This chain's CDR3 is CASSAYGADKFYGYTF. CDR3 bases: TGTGCCAGCAGCGCTTATGGGGCAGATAAATTCTATGGCTACACCTTC.

The rearrangement uses TRBV4-1 and TRBJ1-1; 8 bases align to TRBD1. The V gene's germline CDR1 is MGHRA and CDR2 YSYEKL. With V trimmed by 4 bases and J by 6 bases, 1 base remained unmatched. This CDR3 spans 12 amino acids. CDR3 nucleotide sequence: TGCGCCAGCAGCCGGACAGGGTCTGAAGCTTTCTTT. Translated: CASSRTGSEAFF.

The chain recombines TRBV5-1 with TRBJ2-2; TRBD1 aligns across 9 bases. V dropped 4 bases and J dropped 2; count of bases not matched to a gene: 0. From germline, CDR1 is SGHRS and CDR2 YFSETQ. The CDR3 spans 14 residues. This CDR3 reads CASSTGGNTGELFF. In nucleotides, the CDR3 is TGCGCCAGCAGCACAGGGGGCAACACCGGGGAGCTGTTTTTT. Full variable domain (missing parts from reference TRBV5-1 and TRBJ2-2): KAGVTQTPRYLIKTRGQQVTLSCSPISGHRSVSWYQQTPGQGLQFLFEYFSETQRNKGNFPGRFSGRQFSNSRSEMNVSTLELGDSALYLCASSTGGNTGELFFGEGSRLTVL.

The chain recombines TRBV9 with TRBJ2-1, with 8 bases identical to TRBD2. The junction had 5 bases not matched to a gene; V was cut back by 2 bases and J by 4 bases. The CDR3 totals 15 residues. The V gene's germline CDR1 is SGDLS and CDR2 YYNGEE. The CDR3 reads CASSVELAEYNEQFF. The DNA for the CDR3 is TGTGCCAGCAGCGTTGAACTAGCGGAATACAATGAGCAGTTCTTC.

The J gene is TRBJ2-7, the V gene TRBV11-2; 11 nucleotides align to TRBD1. Trimming removed 5 bases from V and 4 bases from J; junction bases left unmatched: 4. In germline, CDR1 is SGHAT, CDR2 FQNNGV. The CDR3 totals 14 residues. The CDR3 nucleotides are TGTGCCAGCAGCCACGGACAGGGGGCTTACGAGCAGTACTTC. Amino acids: CASSHGQGAYEQYF.

The rearrangement uses TRBV28 and TRBJ1-5; TRBD1 is a possible D gene (5 bases). The CDR3 has 19 residues. Between the trimmed V and J ends, which lost 3 bases and 0 bases, there was a span of 21 bases. Germline assignment: CDR1 MDHEN and CDR2 SYDVKM. The CDR3 loop is CASSFQAGKRVYSNQPQHF. As DNA, the CDR3 is TGTGCCAGCAGTTTTCAGGCAGGGAAGCGGGTATATAGCAATCAGCCCCAGCATTTT.

The CDR3 reads CASSARTFPYEQYF. Here the CDR3 DNA reads TGTGCCAGCAGCGCGCGGACTTTCCCCTACGAGCAGTACTTC. The V gene is TRBV7-9, the J gene TRBJ2-7, with D possibly TRBD2 on 5 matching bases. Trimming pared 5 bases from V and 2 bases from J, leaving 13 bases between. CDR1 and CDR2 from the germline V gene are SEHNR and FQNEAQ (reference sequence). CDR3 length: 14 residues.